The rows below give T cell receptor beta chains drawn from one sample of a study of CD8 T cells in ankylosing spondylitis. TCRdb independently ran MiXCR on the 5' RACE reads; one entry per CDR3 protein. Of around 340,000 distinct CDR3 sequences listed, around 15% are singletons. Material for sequencing was blood, either unsorted or a sorted T cell fraction (not recorded which). The source of these receptors is a male donor with ankylosing spondylitis or in good health (not recorded which). Both conserved end residues are part of each CDR3. Each record gives: J gene, clone size, V gene, D gene, CDR3 protein, CDR3 DNA. The D gene is left open where the match is weak. Size tells how often a clone was seen (once, few, many) or the class of an expanded clone, and some rows leave it out.

j_call: TRBJ2-1
clone_size: few
v_call: TRBV27
d_call: -
cdr3_aa: CASSPDRGGRTYNEQFF
cdr3_nt: TGTGCCAGCAGTCCGGATAGGGGGGGGCGAACCTACAATGAGCAGTTCTTC

j_call: TRBJ2-1
clone_size: many
v_call: TRBV6-1
d_call: -
cdr3_aa: CASSSGRQGRNEQFF
cdr3_nt: TGTGCCAGCAGCTCTGGGAGGCAGGGGAGGAATGAGCAGTTCTTC

j_call: TRBJ2-5
clone_size: -
v_call: TRBV20-1
d_call: -
cdr3_aa: CSAEDWETQYF
cdr3_nt: TGCAGTGCTGAAGATTGGGAGACCCAGTACTTC

j_call: TRBJ1-3
clone_size: many
v_call: TRBV5-1
d_call: -
cdr3_aa: CASSGAPSDSGNTIYF
cdr3_nt: TGCGCCAGCTCGGGGGCACCCTCGGACTCTGGAAACACCATATATTTT

j_call: TRBJ1-1
clone_size: few
v_call: TRBV6-1
d_call: TRBD1
cdr3_aa: CASRVTGGNTEAFF
cdr3_nt: TGTGCCAGCAGAGTAACAGGGGGCAACACTGAAGCTTTCTTT

j_call: TRBJ2-3
clone_size: few
v_call: TRBV7-2
d_call: TRBD2
cdr3_aa: CASSLELSGGTDTQYF
cdr3_nt: TGTGCCAGCAGCTTAGAATTGAGCGGGGGGACGGATACGCAGTATTTT

j_call: TRBJ2-3
clone_size: many
v_call: TRBV12-3/TRBV12-4
d_call: TRBD2
cdr3_aa: CATTRSAGGPGDTQYF
cdr3_nt: TGTGCCACCACAAGATCAGCGGGAGGGCCCGGAGATACGCAGTATTTT

j_call: TRBJ2-2
clone_size: -
v_call: TRBV12-3/TRBV12-4
d_call: -
cdr3_aa: CASSFSGLFNSYTGELFF
cdr3_nt: TGTGCCAGCAGTTTTTCCGGACTTTTCAATAGTTACACCGGGGAGCTGTTTTTT

j_call: TRBJ2-7
clone_size: -
v_call: TRBV3-1
d_call: -
cdr3_aa: CASSQGPGGFEQYF
cdr3_nt: TGTGCCAGCAGCCAGGGACCAGGGGGGTTCGAGCAGTACTTC

j_call: TRBJ2-5
clone_size: few
v_call: TRBV4-1
d_call: TRBD2
cdr3_aa: CASSHTSGRLQETQYF
cdr3_nt: TGCGCCAGCAGCCATACTAGCGGGAGACTCCAAGAGACCCAGTACTTC

j_call: TRBJ2-5
clone_size: -
v_call: TRBV27
d_call: TRBD2
cdr3_aa: CASSSPGTSGRSRTQYF
cdr3_nt: TGTGCCAGCAGTTCCCCCGGGACTAGCGGGAGGTCAAGGACCCAGTACTTC

j_call: TRBJ2-3
clone_size: -
v_call: TRBV24-1
d_call: -
cdr3_aa: CATSDWERSTDTQYF
cdr3_nt: TGTGCCACCAGTGATTGGGAACGCAGCACAGATACGCAGTATTTT

j_call: TRBJ2-3
clone_size: -
v_call: TRBV15
d_call: TRBD2
cdr3_aa: CATSRGFSLAGESDTQYF
cdr3_nt: TGTGCCACCAGCAGAGGTTTCTCGCTAGCGGGGGAATCGGATACGCAGTATTTT

j_call: TRBJ1-4
clone_size: few
v_call: TRBV18
d_call: TRBD1
cdr3_aa: CASSQGASSNEKLFF
cdr3_nt: TGTGCCAGCTCACAGGGGGCATCGAGTAATGAAAAACTGTTTTTT

j_call: TRBJ2-2
clone_size: -
v_call: TRBV5-1
d_call: -
cdr3_aa: CASSSTDSTGELFF
cdr3_nt: TGCGCCAGCAGCTCGACTGACAGTACCGGGGAGCTGTTTTTT

j_call: TRBJ2-3
clone_size: few
v_call: TRBV15
d_call: -
cdr3_aa: CATSRTRAAKAGTDTQYF
cdr3_nt: TGTGCCACCAGCAGAACGAGGGCAGCAAAAGCGGGCACAGATACGCAGTATTTT

j_call: TRBJ1-2
clone_size: -
v_call: TRBV7-9
d_call: -
cdr3_aa: CASIGGFPYGYTF
cdr3_nt: TGTGCCAGCATCGGGGGGTTTCCTTATGGCTACACCTTC

j_call: TRBJ1-5
clone_size: -
v_call: TRBV7-8
d_call: -
cdr3_aa: CASSLMAQVGVGSNQPQHF
cdr3_nt: TGTGCCAGCAGCTTAATGGCCCAGGTCGGGGTTGGGAGCAATCAGCCCCAGCATTTT

j_call: TRBJ2-1
clone_size: few
v_call: TRBV20-1
d_call: -
cdr3_aa: CSASGGSRDEQFF
cdr3_nt: TGCAGTGCTAGTGGGGGGTCTAGGGATGAGCAGTTCTTC

j_call: TRBJ2-1
clone_size: -
v_call: TRBV10-3
d_call: TRBD1
cdr3_aa: CAISESRTGDDNEQFF
cdr3_nt: TGTGCCATCAGTGAGTCAAGGACAGGGGACGACAATGAGCAGTTCTTC

j_call: TRBJ1-1
clone_size: few
v_call: TRBV5-1
d_call: TRBD1
cdr3_aa: CASRRDSLNTEAFF
cdr3_nt: TGCGCCAGCAGAAGGGACAGCCTGAACACTGAAGCTTTCTTT

j_call: TRBJ1-6
clone_size: -
v_call: TRBV3-1
d_call: -
cdr3_aa: CASSQGTRWALHF
cdr3_nt: TGTGCCAGCAGCCAAGGAACCCGTTGGGCCCTCCACTTT

j_call: TRBJ2-3
clone_size: few
v_call: TRBV19
d_call: -
cdr3_aa: CASNGGLTDTQYF
cdr3_nt: TGTGCCAGTAACGGGGGGCTCACAGATACGCAGTATTTT

j_call: TRBJ1-6
clone_size: many
v_call: TRBV7-2
d_call: -
cdr3_aa: CASRPLSDSQSPLHF
cdr3_nt: TGTGCCAGCAGGCCCCTAAGTGACAGCCAGTCACCCCTCCACTTT

j_call: TRBJ2-5
clone_size: few
v_call: TRBV6-1
d_call: -
cdr3_aa: CASRAGQGGSGETQYF
cdr3_nt: TGTGCCAGCAGGGCCGGTCAAGGGGGGAGTGGAGAGACCCAGTACTTC

j_call: TRBJ2-7
clone_size: -
v_call: TRBV20-1
d_call: -
cdr3_aa: CSARDRDTETPYF
cdr3_nt: TGCAGTGCTAGAGACCGGGACACCGAAACACCGTACTTC

j_call: TRBJ1-3
clone_size: -
v_call: TRBV6-2/TRBV6-3
d_call: -
cdr3_aa: CASSSGQYSGNTIYF
cdr3_nt: TGTGCCAGCAGTTCCGGACAGTACTCTGGAAACACCATATATTTT

j_call: TRBJ2-1
clone_size: -
v_call: TRBV10-2
d_call: TRBD2
cdr3_aa: CASSRTSGGRNEQFF
cdr3_nt: TGCGCCAGCAGCCGGACTAGCGGGGGGAGAAATGAGCAGTTCTTC

j_call: TRBJ2-7
clone_size: -
v_call: TRBV2
d_call: -
cdr3_aa: CASSWDFHEEQYF
cdr3_nt: TGTGCCAGCAGCTGGGACTTCCACGAGGAGCAGTACTTC

j_call: TRBJ2-3
clone_size: many
v_call: TRBV5-1
d_call: -
cdr3_aa: CASGGSQGTDTQYF
cdr3_nt: TGCGCCAGCGGAGGGAGCCAGGGCACAGATACGCAGTATTTT

j_call: TRBJ2-2
clone_size: -
v_call: TRBV4-2
d_call: TRBD2
cdr3_aa: CASSPPLAGGAHTGELFF
cdr3_nt: TGTGCCAGCAGCCCTCCCTTAGCGGGGGGGGCCCACACCGGGGAGCTGTTTTTT

j_call: TRBJ2-4
clone_size: once
v_call: TRBV5-1
d_call: TRBD1
cdr3_aa: CASSSPGQQNIQYF
cdr3_nt: TGCGCCAGCAGCTCACCGGGACAGCAAAACATTCAGTACTTC